The 22 T cell receptor beta chains below come from one sample, sequenced in a study of shared T cell receptors in the human thymus. Sequencing was performed with immunoSEQ multiplex PCR; in TCRdb, only in-frame clones are kept and a portion is missing. Counted here are 600,000 to 900,000 clones, over 75% occurring once; the ten biggest clones make up more than 0.01%. The sample also formed part of further work on human thymus T cells.

Sequenced material: thymocytes. These receptors originate from a girl under three years old with a congenital heart defect.

The chain recombines TRBV7-2 with TRBJ2-2; 12 bases agree with TRBD2. V shed 4 bases, J shed 7 bases, and the junction held 13 bases outside the gene matches. The CDR3 sequence is 18 residues long. Germline CDR1 is SGHTA and CDR2 is FQGNSA. This CDR3 reads CASSSGTSGGYLHGELFF. DNA of the CDR3: TGTGCCAGCAGCTCGGGTACTAGCGGGGGGTATTTGCACGGGGAGCTGTTTTTT.

V usage is TRBV7-9 and J usage is TRBJ2-3, with 10 bases matching TRBD2. After removal of 2 bases from V and 7 bases from J, the junction contained 9 bases not matched to a gene. Germline values: CDR1 SEHNR, CDR2 FQNEAQ (reference sequence). CDR3 size: 16 residues. CDR3 residues: CASSLNPAGGPYTQYF. The CDR3 DNA follows: TGTGCCAGCAGCTTAAACCCAGCGGGGGGGCCCTATACGCAGTATTTT.

The genes are TRBV11-1 and TRBJ2-6; D remains ambiguous. The CDR3 has 12 amino acids. In germline, CDR1 is SGHAT, CDR2 FQDESV (reference sequence). Deletions cut 1 base from V and 12 bases from J, with 7 bases between. The DNA of the CDR3 is TGTGCCAGCAGCTTAGTGGTCGGCGTCCTGACTTTC. Translation gives CASSLVVGVLTF.

This chain links TRBV19 with TRBJ1-1; unclear D gene. The CDR3 is 18 amino acids. V lost 6 bases and J 0 bases, leaving 23 bases between the germline ends. CDR1 LNHDA and CDR2 SQIVND come from the germline V gene (reference sequence). The CDR3 coding sequence is TGTGCCAGTAGGGCCTCCGACGGAGTCCCCCGGATGAACACTGAAGCTTTCTTT. This translates into CASRASDGVPRMNTEAFF.

This clone showed up just a few times. Here the CDR3 DNA reads TGTGCCAGCAGTTTACAGGGGGTTTCGGGGGGCTACACCTTC. Residues: CASSLQGVSGGYTF. The chain couples TRBV5-6 to TRBJ1-2, with TRBD1 matching over 8 bases. Germline V gene data show CDR1 as SGHDT and CDR2 as YYEEEE. CDR3 length: 14 residues. J lost 8 bases, V lost 5 bases, and 11 bases had no gene match.

The chain has TRBV5-1 and TRBJ1-1, with TRBD1 as a possible D gene (6 bases). Trimming left V 4 bases short and J 4 bases short, with 11 bases between. The V gene's germline CDR1 is SGHRS and CDR2 YFSETQ. This CDR3 is built from 13 residues. CDR3 in amino acids: CASSPTGCTEAFF. CDR3 DNA sequence: TGCGCCAGCAGCCCCACAGGGTGCACTGAAGCTTTCTTT.

Concerning this clone: The identical CDR3 is also encoded by other nucleotide sequences in the sample. CDR3: CASSRPRQGSYNSPLHF. CDR3 nucleotide sequence: TGCGCCAGCAGTCGCCCCCGACAGGGGTCCTATAATTCACCCCTCCACTTT. The chain recombines TRBV23-1 with TRBJ1-6; the match to TRBD1 covers 8 bases. TRBV23-1 is recorded as an ORF, its role being uncertain. The CDR3 is 17 amino acids. Trimming cost V 4 bases and J 1 base; bases outside gene matches: 6.

The chain employs TRBV27 and TRBJ1-1; weak D call: TRBD1 (6 bases). The length of the CDR3 is 13 residues. V lost 6 bases, J lost 1 base, and 9 bases lay in between. Germline assignment: CDR1 MNHEY and CDR2 SMNVEV (reference sequence). The CDR3 bases are TGTGCCAGCAGCCACAGGGCGAACACTGAAGCTTTCTTT. This sequence encodes CASSHRANTEAFF.

The J gene is TRBJ1-3, the V gene TRBV9; D remains unclear. The germline V and J ends were trimmed by 0 bases and 0 bases, with 10 bases remaining between them. This CDR3 is 16 amino acids long. Germline lookup yields CDR1 SGDLS and CDR2 YYNGEE. CDR3 region: CASSVGRNFSGNTIYF. The CDR3 region has the DNA TGTGCCAGCAGCGTAGGGAGGAACTTCTCTGGAAACACCATATATTTT.

The V and J genes are TRBV19 and TRBJ2-4; weak D call: TRBD2 (6 bases). The V and J ends lost 4 bases and 0 bases respectively, with 7 bases between them. The CDR3 is 14 residues long. The germline CDR1 and CDR2 sequences are LNHDA and SQIVND (reference sequence). The CDR3 protein is CASSRREAKNIQYF. The CDR3 DNA reads as TGTGCCAGTAGTAGGAGGGAAGCCAAAAACATTCAGTACTTC.

This clone was counted a few times. The CDR3 bases are TGTGCCAGCAGCTTAGAATACCACAAGCGGAGCTCCTACAATGAGCAGTTCTTC. This codes for CASSLEYHKRSSYNEQFF. V is TRBV5-4 and J is TRBJ2-1, with D possibly matching TRBD2 (5 bases). V lost 2 bases to trimming and J lost 0 bases, with 18 bases between them. The CDR3 has 18 residues. Germline-derived CDR1 and CDR2 are SGHNT and YYREEE (reference sequence).

This chain connects TRBV6-1 to TRBJ2-7; 10 nucleotides match TRBD1. The CDR3 runs 15 residues. Germline CDR1 and CDR2: MNHNS and SASEGT. Trimming cost V 5 bases and J 3 bases; bases outside gene matches: 7. The CDR3 is CASSRRDRGIYEQYF. CDR3 DNA: TGTGCCAGCAGTCGGAGGGACAGGGGCATCTACGAGCAGTACTTC.

The V gene is TRBV6-5, the J gene TRBJ1-4; TRBD1 matches 7 bases. J was trimmed by 3 bases and V by 7 bases; bases with no gene match: 5. Per the germline V gene, CDR1 is MNHEY and CDR2 is SVGAGI. The CDR3 spans 14 residues. CDR3 bases: TGTGCCAGCAACCCGGGACAGCCTAATGAAAAACTGTTTTTT. Its translation is CASNPGQPNEKLFF.

In DNA form, the CDR3 reads TGTGCCAGCAGCCGCCGGGGGGGCGCGGGGGGCTACACCTTC. It is translated as CASSRRGGAGGYTF. V usage is TRBV6-6 and J usage is TRBJ1-2, with a weak D call TRBD1 (6 bases). The V gene's germline CDR1 is MNHNY and CDR2 SVGAGI (reference sequence). There are 14 residues in the CDR3. Trimming removed 6 bases from V and 8 bases from J, with 19 bases in between.

The rearrangement links TRBV27 to TRBJ1-2; D remains unclear. The CDR3 consists of 15 residues. V shed 2 bases and J shed 0 bases, with 10 bases lying between them. Germline CDR1 reads MNHEY; CDR2 reads SMNVEV (reference sequence). For the CDR3, the DNA is TGTGCCAGCAGTTTAAAGACCGGAGCTAACTATGGCTACACCTTC. Amino acid sequence: CASSLKTGANYGYTF.

V and J are TRBV6-1 and TRBJ2-3; the D gene is possibly TRBD2 (7 bases). CDR1 and CDR2 from the germline V gene are MNHNS and SASEGT. Trimming shortened V by 2 bases and J by 1 base, and 13 bases separated the two germline ends. The CDR3 length is 16 residues. The CDR3 reads CASSELAGARTDTQYF. CDR3 coding DNA: TGTGCCAGCAGTGAACTCGCGGGGGCCCGCACAGATACGCAGTATTTT.

This clone has more than one count but fewer than ten. The V call is TRBV5-6, the J call TRBJ2-6, with D unclear. The length of the CDR3 is 17 residues. Trimming left V 0 bases short and J 0 bases short, with 10 bases between. CDR1 and CDR2 (germline): SGHDT, YYEEEE. This chain's CDR3 is CASSLGHSTSGANVLTF. The DNA for the CDR3 is TGTGCCAGCAGCTTGGGGCACAGTACCTCTGGGGCCAACGTCCTGACTTTC.

The chain is built from TRBV6-1 and TRBJ1-1; the match to TRBD1 covers 8 bases. V lost 1 base, J lost 2 bases, and 9 bases stayed unmatched. The CDR3 loop spans 17 amino acids. The germline V gene encodes CDR1 MNHNS and CDR2 SASEGT. CDR3 nucleotides: TGTGCCAGCAGTGAAGGCCTTTGGACAGGGAACAACACTGAAGCTTTCTTT. Its translation is CASSEGLWTGNNTEAFF.

The rearrangement joins TRBV5-1 to TRBJ1-1; possibly TRBD1 for D (6 bases). From germline, CDR1 is SGHRS and CDR2 YFSETQ. The CDR3 spans 15 residues. Trimming stripped 4 bases from V and 8 bases from J, with 21 bases between. For the CDR3, the DNA is TGCGCCAGCAGCCACCCAGGACACCAGGGGACCGAAGCTTTCTTT. It yields the protein CASSHPGHQGTEAFF.

The J gene is TRBJ1-6, the V gene TRBV4-1; 8 bases are shared with TRBD1. This CDR3 is 15 amino acids long. The V gene end was trimmed by 1 base and the J gene end by 8 bases; junction bases not matched to a gene: 4. CDR1 MGHRA and CDR2 YSYEKL come from the germline V gene. CDR3 nucleotides: TGCGCCAGCAGCCAAGGGGGACAGGAATATTCACCCCTCCACTTT. Its protein is CASSQGGQEYSPLHF.

The genes are TRBV9 and TRBJ2-1; D uncertain. Trimming pared 0 bases from V and 2 bases from J, leaving 9 bases between. This CDR3 is built from 15 residues. Germline V gene data show CDR1 as SGDLS and CDR2 as YYNGEE. DNA of the CDR3: TGTGCCAGCAGCGTAGCTGACTTCACCTACAATGAGCAGTTCTTC. It is translated as CASSVADFTYNEQFF.

The V and J genes are TRBV19 and TRBJ1-2; maybe TRBD1 (6 bases). The CDR3 is 12 residues long. V lost 9 bases to trimming and J lost 4 bases, with 12 bases between them. CDR1 LNHDA and CDR2 SQIVND come from the germline V gene (reference sequence). CDR3 region: CASYDRLYGYTF. The CDR3 coding sequence is TGTGCCAGCTACGACAGGCTCTATGGCTACACCTTC.